Given below is one T cell receptor (beta chain) in context. Antigen: not known. CD4+ T cells from unexposed donors were obtained before the COVID-19 pandemic (2011-2018). After about 10 days of culture, CD4+ T cells were isolated. This record belongs to a study of CD4 T cells in relation to SARS-CoV-2 and coronaviruses. The table came from immunoSEQ multiplex PCR; TCRdb's copy has only in-frame clones and leaves some out. Among about 17,000 clones listed, around 79% were seen once. The germline V gene encodes CDR1 LGHDT and CDR2 YNNKEL (reference sequence). The CDR3 spans 13 residues. V was clipped by 4 bases and J by 4 bases, with 8 bases between them.

V usage is TRBV3-1 (or the pseudogene TRBV3-2) and J usage is TRBJ1-5; D is uncertain. The TCR comes from a human donor in good health. Source material: CD4+ T cells from PBMCs, cultured in vitro. The CDR3 DNA follows: TGTGCCAGCAGCCGGACGGATAATCAGCCCCAGCATTTT. This sequence encodes CASSRTDNQPQHF.